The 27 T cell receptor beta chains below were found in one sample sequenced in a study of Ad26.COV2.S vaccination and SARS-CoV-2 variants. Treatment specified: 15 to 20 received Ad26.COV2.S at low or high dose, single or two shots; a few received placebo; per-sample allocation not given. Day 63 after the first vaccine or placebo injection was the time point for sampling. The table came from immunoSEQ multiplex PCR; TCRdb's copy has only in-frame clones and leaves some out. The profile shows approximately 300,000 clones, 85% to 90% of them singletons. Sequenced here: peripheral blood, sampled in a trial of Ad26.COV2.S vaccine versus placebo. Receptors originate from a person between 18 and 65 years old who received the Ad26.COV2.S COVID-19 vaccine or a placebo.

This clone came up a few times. This chain's CDR3 is CASLPRQVKNTGELFF. In DNA form, the CDR3 reads TGTGCCAGCCTCCCCCGACAGGTTAAGAACACCGGGGAGCTGTTTTTT. V is TRBV5-8 and J is TRBJ2-2; possible D gene TRBD1, 6 bases. CDR1 and CDR2 from the germline V gene are SGHTS and YDEGEE. Trimming left V 7 bases short and J 1 base short, with 17 bases between. The CDR3 totals 16 residues.

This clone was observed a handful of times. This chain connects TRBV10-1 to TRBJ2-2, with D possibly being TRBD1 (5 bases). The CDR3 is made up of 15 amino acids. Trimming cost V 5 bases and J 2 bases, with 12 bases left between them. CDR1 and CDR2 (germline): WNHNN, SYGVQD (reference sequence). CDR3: CASSTGPSNTGELFF. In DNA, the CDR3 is TGCGCCAGCAGTACAGGCCCCTCTAACACCGGGGAGCTGTTTTTT.

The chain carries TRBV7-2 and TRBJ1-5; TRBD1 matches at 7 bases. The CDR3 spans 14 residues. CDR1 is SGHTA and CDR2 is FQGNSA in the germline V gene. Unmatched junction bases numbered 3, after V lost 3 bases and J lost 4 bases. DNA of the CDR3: TGTGCCAGCAGCTTCGGGGACAGAAATCAGCCCCAGCATTTT. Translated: CASSFGDRNQPQHF.

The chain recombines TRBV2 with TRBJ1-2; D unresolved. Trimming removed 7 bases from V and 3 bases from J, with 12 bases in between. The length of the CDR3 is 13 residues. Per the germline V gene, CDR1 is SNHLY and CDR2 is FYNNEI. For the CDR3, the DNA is TGTGCCAGCATCCAGGACTGGGACTATGGCTACACCTTC. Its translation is CASIQDWDYGYTF.

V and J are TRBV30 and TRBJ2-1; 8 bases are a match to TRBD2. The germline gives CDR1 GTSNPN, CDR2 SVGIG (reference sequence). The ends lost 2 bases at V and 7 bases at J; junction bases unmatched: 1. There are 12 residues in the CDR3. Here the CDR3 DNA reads TGTGCCTGGAGTACGGGGGGGAATGAGCAGTTCTTC. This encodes CAWSTGGNEQFF.

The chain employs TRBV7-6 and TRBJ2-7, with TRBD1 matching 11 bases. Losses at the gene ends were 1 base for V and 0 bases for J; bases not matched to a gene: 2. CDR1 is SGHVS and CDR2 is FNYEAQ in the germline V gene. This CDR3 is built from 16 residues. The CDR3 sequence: CASSLGGTGGSYEQYF. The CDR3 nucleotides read TGTGCCAGCAGCTTAGGGGGGACAGGGGGCTCCTACGAGCAGTACTTC.

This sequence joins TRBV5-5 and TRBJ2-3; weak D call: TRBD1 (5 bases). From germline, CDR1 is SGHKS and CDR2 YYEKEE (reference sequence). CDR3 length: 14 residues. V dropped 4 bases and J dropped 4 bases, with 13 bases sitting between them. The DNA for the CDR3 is TGTGCCAGCAGCCCTTGGCAGGGTCCAGATACGCAGTATTTT. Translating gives CASSPWQGPDTQYF.

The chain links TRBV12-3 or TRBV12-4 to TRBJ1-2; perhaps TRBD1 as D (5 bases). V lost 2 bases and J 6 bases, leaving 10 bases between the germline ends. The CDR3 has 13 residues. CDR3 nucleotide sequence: TGTGCCAGCAGTTTAATCCGGGGCGATGGCTACACCTTC. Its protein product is CASSLIRGDGYTF.

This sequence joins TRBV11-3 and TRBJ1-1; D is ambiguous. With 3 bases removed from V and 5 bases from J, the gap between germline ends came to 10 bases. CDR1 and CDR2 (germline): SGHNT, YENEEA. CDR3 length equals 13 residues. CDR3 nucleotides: TGTGCCAGCAGCTTGCGGCTGGGGACTGAAGCTTTCTTT. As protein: CASSLRLGTEAFF.

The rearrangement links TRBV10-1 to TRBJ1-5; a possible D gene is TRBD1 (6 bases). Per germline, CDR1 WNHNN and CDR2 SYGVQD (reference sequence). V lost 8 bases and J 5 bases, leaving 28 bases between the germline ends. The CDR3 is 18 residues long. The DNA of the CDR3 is TGCGCCAGCGGGAATTTCGACAGGTCGGGTGGAGTACATCAGCCCCAGCATTTT. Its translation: CASGNFDRSGGVHQPQHF.

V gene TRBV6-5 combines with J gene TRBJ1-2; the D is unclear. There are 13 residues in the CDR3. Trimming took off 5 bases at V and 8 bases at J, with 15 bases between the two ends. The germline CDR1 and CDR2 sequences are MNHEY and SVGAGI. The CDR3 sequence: CASSIDKLSGYTF. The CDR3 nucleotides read TGTGCCAGCAGTATAGACAAGCTAAGCGGCTACACCTTC.

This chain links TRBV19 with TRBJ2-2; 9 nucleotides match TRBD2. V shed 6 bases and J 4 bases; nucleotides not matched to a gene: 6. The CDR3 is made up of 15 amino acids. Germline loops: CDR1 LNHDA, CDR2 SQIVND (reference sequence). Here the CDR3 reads CASRASGTRTGELFF. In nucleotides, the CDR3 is TGTGCCAGTAGGGCTAGCGGGACCCGCACCGGGGAGCTGTTTTTT.

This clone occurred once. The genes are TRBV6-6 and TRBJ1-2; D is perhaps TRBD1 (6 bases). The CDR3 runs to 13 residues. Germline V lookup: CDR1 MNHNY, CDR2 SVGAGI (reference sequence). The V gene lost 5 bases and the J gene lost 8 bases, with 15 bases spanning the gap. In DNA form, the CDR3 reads TGTGCCAGCAGTACAGGGCTCGGAGTGGGCTACACCTTC. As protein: CASSTGLGVGYTF.

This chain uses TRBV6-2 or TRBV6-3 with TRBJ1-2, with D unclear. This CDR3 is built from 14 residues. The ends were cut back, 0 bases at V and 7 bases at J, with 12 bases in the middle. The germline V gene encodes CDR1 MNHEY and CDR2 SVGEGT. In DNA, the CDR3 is TGTGCCAGCAGTTACTCGGGTGGAGTAACTGGCTACACCTTC. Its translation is CASSYSGGVTGYTF.

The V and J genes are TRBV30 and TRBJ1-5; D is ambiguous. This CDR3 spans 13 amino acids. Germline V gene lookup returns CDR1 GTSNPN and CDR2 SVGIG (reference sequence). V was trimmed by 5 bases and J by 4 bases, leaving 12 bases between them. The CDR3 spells CAWAPSTNQPQHF. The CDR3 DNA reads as TGTGCCTGGGCCCCCAGCACTAATCAGCCCCAGCATTTT.

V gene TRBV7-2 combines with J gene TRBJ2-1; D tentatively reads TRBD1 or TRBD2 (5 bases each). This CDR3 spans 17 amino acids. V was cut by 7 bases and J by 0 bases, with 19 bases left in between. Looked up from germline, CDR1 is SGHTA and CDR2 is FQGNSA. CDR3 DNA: TGTGCCAGCACCTCGCAGAGGGGCGCCGTCTCCTACAATGAGCAGTTCTTC. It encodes CASTSQRGAVSYNEQFF.

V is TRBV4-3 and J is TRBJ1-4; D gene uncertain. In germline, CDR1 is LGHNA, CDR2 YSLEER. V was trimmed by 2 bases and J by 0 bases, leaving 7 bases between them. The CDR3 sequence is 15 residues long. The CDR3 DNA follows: TGCGCCAGCAGCCAAAGTCCCACAACTAATGAAAAACTGTTTTTT. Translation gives CASSQSPTTNEKLFF.

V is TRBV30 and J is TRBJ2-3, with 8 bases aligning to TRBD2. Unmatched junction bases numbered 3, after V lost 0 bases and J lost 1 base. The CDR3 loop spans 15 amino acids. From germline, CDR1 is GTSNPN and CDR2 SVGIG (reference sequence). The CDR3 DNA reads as TGTGCCTGGAGTGTAGGGCGGGGGGGCACAGATACGCAGTATTTT. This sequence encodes CAWSVGRGGTDTQYF.

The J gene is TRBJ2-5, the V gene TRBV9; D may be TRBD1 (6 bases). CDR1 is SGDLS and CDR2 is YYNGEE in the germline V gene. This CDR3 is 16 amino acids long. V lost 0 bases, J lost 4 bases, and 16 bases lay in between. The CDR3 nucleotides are TGTGCCAGCAGCGTAGGGTACTCTTTAGGGGGAGAGACCCAGTACTTC. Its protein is CASSVGYSLGGETQYF.

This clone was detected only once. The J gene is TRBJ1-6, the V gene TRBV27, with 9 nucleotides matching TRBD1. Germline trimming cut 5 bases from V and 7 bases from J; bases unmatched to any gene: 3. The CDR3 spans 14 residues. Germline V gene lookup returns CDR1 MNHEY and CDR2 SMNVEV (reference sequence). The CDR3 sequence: CASSNRGLNSPLHF. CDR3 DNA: TGTGCCAGCAGTAACAGGGGGCTAAATTCACCCCTCCACTTT.

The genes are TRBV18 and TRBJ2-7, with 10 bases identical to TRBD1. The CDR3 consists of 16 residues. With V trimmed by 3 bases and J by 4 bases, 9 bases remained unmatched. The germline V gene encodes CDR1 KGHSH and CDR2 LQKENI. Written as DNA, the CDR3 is TGTGCCAGCTCACCGTCCGGGACAGGGGAGGGTTACGAGCAGTACTTC. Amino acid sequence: CASSPSGTGEGYEQYF.

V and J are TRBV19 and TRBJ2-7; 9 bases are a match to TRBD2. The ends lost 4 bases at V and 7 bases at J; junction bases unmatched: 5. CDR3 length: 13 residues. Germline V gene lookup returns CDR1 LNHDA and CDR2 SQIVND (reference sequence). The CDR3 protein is CASSTGTSREQYF. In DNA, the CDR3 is TGTGCCAGTAGTACCGGGACTAGCAGGGAGCAGTACTTC. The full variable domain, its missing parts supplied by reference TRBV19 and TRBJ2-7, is DGGITQSPKYLFRKEGQNVTLSCEQNLNHDAMYWYRQDPGQGLRLIYYSQIVNDFQKGDIAEGYSVSREKKESFPLTVTSAQKNPTAFYLCASSTGTSREQYFGPGTRLTVT.

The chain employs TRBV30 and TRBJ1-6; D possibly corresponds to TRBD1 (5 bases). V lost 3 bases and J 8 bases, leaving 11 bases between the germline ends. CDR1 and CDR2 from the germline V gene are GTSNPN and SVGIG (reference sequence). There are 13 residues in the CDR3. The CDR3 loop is CAWRQGFDSPLHF. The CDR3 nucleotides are TGTGCCTGGAGGCAGGGTTTCGATTCACCCCTCCACTTT.

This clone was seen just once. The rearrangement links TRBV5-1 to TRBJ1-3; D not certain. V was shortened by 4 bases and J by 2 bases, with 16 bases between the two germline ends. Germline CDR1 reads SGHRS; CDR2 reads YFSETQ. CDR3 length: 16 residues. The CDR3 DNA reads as TGCGCCAGCAGCCCAAGGTGGGCTTCCCCTGGAAACACCATATATTTT. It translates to CASSPRWASPGNTIYF. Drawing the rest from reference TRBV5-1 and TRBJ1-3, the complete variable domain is KAGVTQTPRYLIKTRGQQVTLSCSPISGHRSVSWYQQTPGQGLQFLFEYFSETQRNKGNFPGRFSGRQFSNSRSEMNVSTLELGDSALYLCASSPRWASPGNTIYFGEGSWLTVV.

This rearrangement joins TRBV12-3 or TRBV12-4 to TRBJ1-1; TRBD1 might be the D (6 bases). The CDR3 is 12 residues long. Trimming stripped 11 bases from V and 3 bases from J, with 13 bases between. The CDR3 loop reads CAGGRGHTEAFF. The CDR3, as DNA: TGTGCCGGGGGGCGGGGACACACTGAAGCTTTCTTT.

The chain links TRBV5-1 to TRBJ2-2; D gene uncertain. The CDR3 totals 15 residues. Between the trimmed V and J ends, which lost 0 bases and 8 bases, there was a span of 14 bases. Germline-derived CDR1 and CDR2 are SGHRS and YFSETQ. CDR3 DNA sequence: TGCGCCAGCAGCTTGGGTGGCGCCCGATCGGGGGAGCTGTTTTTT. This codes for CASSLGGARSGELFF.

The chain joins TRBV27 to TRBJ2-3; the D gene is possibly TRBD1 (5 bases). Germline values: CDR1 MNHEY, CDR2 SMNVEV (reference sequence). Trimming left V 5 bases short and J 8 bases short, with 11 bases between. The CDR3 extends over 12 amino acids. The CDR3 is CASSQGVGTQYF. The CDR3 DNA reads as TGTGCCAGCAGTCAAGGGGTTGGTACGCAGTATTTT.